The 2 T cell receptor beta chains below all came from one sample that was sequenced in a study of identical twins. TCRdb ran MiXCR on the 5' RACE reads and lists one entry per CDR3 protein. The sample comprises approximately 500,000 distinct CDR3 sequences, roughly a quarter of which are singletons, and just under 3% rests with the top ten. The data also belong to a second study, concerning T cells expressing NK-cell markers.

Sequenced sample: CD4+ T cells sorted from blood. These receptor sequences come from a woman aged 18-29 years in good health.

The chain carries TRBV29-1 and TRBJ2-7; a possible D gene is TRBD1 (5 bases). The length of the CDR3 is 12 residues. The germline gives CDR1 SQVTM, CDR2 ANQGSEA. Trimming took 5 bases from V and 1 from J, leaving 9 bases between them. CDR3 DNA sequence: TGCAGCGTTACAGGCTATTCCTACGAGCAGTACTTC. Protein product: CSVTGYSYEQYF.

CDR3 coding DNA: TGTGCCGTGAACAGAAAGGTTGCCTACACCTTC. This translates into CAVNRKVAYTF. The genes are TRBV7-9 and TRBJ1-2; no clear D. This CDR3 spans 11 amino acids. Germline CDR1 is SEHNR and CDR2 is FQNEAQ (reference sequence). The V end was cut by 11 bases, the J end by 10 bases, with 17 bases between.